This TCR beta chain was recovered during a study of beta chain features in type 1 diabetes. Study-wide results and caveats: Moderate yet significant TCRB CDR3 shortening was seen in Type 1 diabetes patients in all four CD4+ subsets.

Expressed TCRB transcripts got sequenced, as all isolated RNA was reverse transcribed. Measured with immunoSEQ multiplex PCR; TCRdb has only the in-frame clones, and not every one. This table has about 150,000 clones, roughly 8% appearing once. The CDR3 runs 14 residues. V dropped 6 bases and J dropped 2; count of bases not matched to a gene: 3. Per germline, CDR1 SNHLY and CDR2 FYNNEI. This clone has more than one count but fewer than ten. Its specificity is not known. This TCR was recovered from a woman in her 40s with type 1 diabetes. Input material: central memory CD4+ T cells from blood. V is TRBV2 and J is TRBJ1-3; 8 bases agree with TRBD1. CDR3 coding DNA: TGTGCCAGCAGCCCACAGGGGGCTGGAAACACCATATATTTT. Protein: CASSPQGAGNTIYF.